Listed below are T cell receptor beta chains from one sample, sequenced in a study of T cells after posttransplantation cyclophosphamide. Data came from immunoSEQ multiplex PCR; TCRdb stores just in-frame clones and leaves some out. The profile covers about 16,000 clones, with roughly 94% appearing a single time and 0.27% taken by the ten largest. The sequenced material came from naive CD4+ T cells sorted from blood. These receptors all come from a woman aged 45-59 years in good health and a related stem cell transplant donor. Both conserved end residues are part of each CDR3. Fields, in order: J gene, V gene, clone size, D gene, CDR3 DNA, CDR3 protein. D genes are given only for firm matches. The size field is filled for only some rows; it gives once, few, many or a size class.

J gene: TRBJ2-1
V gene: TRBV7-2
clone size: NA
D gene: NA
CDR3 DNA: TGTGCCAGCAGCTTTCAGGGTGTATCCTACAATGAGCAGTTCTTC
CDR3 protein: CASSFQGVSYNEQFF

J gene: TRBJ1-1
V gene: TRBV7-6
clone size: NA
D gene: NA
CDR3 DNA: TGTGCCAGCAGCTTCTCGAGGAGGGGGGGGTGGACTGAAGCTTTCTTT
CDR3 protein: CASSFSRRGGWTEAFF

J gene: TRBJ2-7
V gene: TRBV28
clone size: NA
D gene: TRBD1
CDR3 DNA: TGTGCCAGCAGTTCACGACAGGGGGCCTCTTACTACGAGCAGTACTTC
CDR3 protein: CASSSRQGASYYEQYF

J gene: TRBJ1-2
V gene: TRBV18
clone size: NA
D gene: NA
CDR3 DNA: TGTGCCAGCTCACCACGAGACGTAGGGGCAGGGAACTATGGCTACACCTTC
CDR3 protein: CASSPRDVGAGNYGYTF

J gene: TRBJ1-1
V gene: TRBV11-3
clone size: NA
D gene: TRBD1
CDR3 DNA: TGTGCCAGCAGCTTAGGGACAGGGAACACTGAAGCTTTCTTT
CDR3 protein: CASSLGTGNTEAFF

J gene: TRBJ1-1
V gene: TRBV5-1
clone size: NA
D gene: NA
CDR3 DNA: TGCGCCAGCAGCTTGGACTTACAGCAGAACACTGAAGCTTTCTTT
CDR3 protein: CASSLDLQQNTEAFF

J gene: TRBJ2-6
V gene: TRBV4-1
clone size: NA
D gene: TRBD1
CDR3 DNA: TGCGCCAGCAGCCAAGATCTTTGGGGGACAGGGGTGAAAGGGGCCAACGTCCTGACTTTC
CDR3 protein: CASSQDLWGTGVKGANVLTF

J gene: TRBJ1-6
V gene: TRBV7-3
clone size: NA
D gene: NA
CDR3 DNA: TGTGCCAGCAGCCCCGGGTCCCATATAAATTCACCCCTCCACTTT
CDR3 protein: CASSPGSHINSPLHF

J gene: TRBJ2-7
V gene: TRBV30
clone size: NA
D gene: TRBD1
CDR3 DNA: TGTGCCTGGGCCCAGGGGGCCTACGAGCAGTACTTC
CDR3 protein: CAWAQGAYEQYF

J gene: TRBJ2-5
V gene: TRBV9
clone size: NA
D gene: NA
CDR3 DNA: TGTGCCAGCAGCGTAGGAGGACTTCAAGAGACCCAGTACTTC
CDR3 protein: CASSVGGLQETQYF

J gene: TRBJ2-7
V gene: TRBV5-1
clone size: NA
D gene: TRBD1
CDR3 DNA: TGCGCCAGCAGCTTGGCCATGACCAGGGGGCTCAGCGAGCAGTACTTC
CDR3 protein: CASSLAMTRGLSEQYF

J gene: TRBJ2-7
V gene: TRBV4-1
clone size: NA
D gene: TRBD2
CDR3 DNA: TGCGCCAGCAGCCAAATTCCCGGGACTAGGGACGAGCAGTACTTC
CDR3 protein: CASSQIPGTRDEQYF

J gene: TRBJ1-2
V gene: TRBV6-4
clone size: NA
D gene: TRBD1
CDR3 DNA: TGTGCCAGCAGTGGGGACAGGAATGGCTATGGCTACACCTTC
CDR3 protein: CASSGDRNGYGYTF

J gene: TRBJ2-5
V gene: TRBV9
clone size: once
D gene: NA
CDR3 DNA: TGTGCCAGCAGCGCTGGGACTCTCGATTCCCAAGAGACCCAGTACTTC
CDR3 protein: CASSAGTLDSQETQYF

J gene: TRBJ1-2
V gene: TRBV28
clone size: NA
D gene: TRBD1
CDR3 DNA: TGTGCCAGCATTGAGACAGGGTATGGCTACACCTTC
CDR3 protein: CASIETGYGYTF

J gene: TRBJ2-7
V gene: TRBV7-3
clone size: NA
D gene: NA
CDR3 DNA: TGTGCCAGCAGCTCAGAGGGTGTAAGCTCCTACGAGCAGTACTTC
CDR3 protein: CASSSEGVSSYEQYF

J gene: TRBJ2-1
V gene: TRBV6-6
clone size: NA
D gene: NA
CDR3 DNA: TGTGCCAGCACCTATACAGGGAGGGATGAGCAGTTCTTC
CDR3 protein: CASTYTGRDEQFF

J gene: TRBJ2-1
V gene: TRBV11-2
clone size: NA
D gene: NA
CDR3 DNA: TGTGCCAGCAGCTTAGGCGGGGCCTACAATGAGCAGTTCTTC
CDR3 protein: CASSLGGAYNEQFF

J gene: TRBJ2-2
V gene: TRBV10-1
clone size: once
D gene: TRBD2
CDR3 DNA: TGCGCCAGCAGATCTAGCGGCACCGGGGAGCTGTTTTTT
CDR3 protein: CASRSSGTGELFF

J gene: TRBJ2-1
V gene: TRBV6-5
clone size: NA
D gene: NA
CDR3 DNA: TGTGCCAGCAGTTATGGTCGGGGATCCTCCCGCAATGAGCAGTTCTTC
CDR3 protein: CASSYGRGSSRNEQFF

J gene: TRBJ1-4
V gene: TRBV28
clone size: NA
D gene: TRBD1
CDR3 DNA: TGTGCCAGCGGAAGACAGGGCGCCAATGAAAAACTGTTTTTT
CDR3 protein: CASGRQGANEKLFF

J gene: TRBJ2-7
V gene: TRBV7-2
clone size: NA
D gene: NA
CDR3 DNA: TGTGCCAGCAGCTTAGACAGGACCAATTACGAGCAGTACTTC
CDR3 protein: CASSLDRTNYEQYF

J gene: TRBJ2-1
V gene: TRBV7-9
clone size: NA
D gene: NA
CDR3 DNA: TGTGCCAGCAGCCCACGGCCACTAGCACCCTACAATGAGCAGTTCTTC
CDR3 protein: CASSPRPLAPYNEQFF

J gene: TRBJ1-3
V gene: TRBV6-5
clone size: few
D gene: TRBD1
CDR3 DNA: TGTGCCAGCGGGTCGGACAGGGCTGGAAACACCATATATTTT
CDR3 protein: CASGSDRAGNTIYF

J gene: TRBJ2-2
V gene: TRBV7-3
clone size: NA
D gene: NA
CDR3 DNA: TGTGCCAGCAGCTTAAGCTCGCGGAACACCGGGGAGCTGTTTTTT
CDR3 protein: CASSLSSRNTGELFF

J gene: TRBJ2-7
V gene: TRBV4-3
clone size: NA
D gene: NA
CDR3 DNA: TGCGCCAGCAGCCAAGATGGGGGGTGCGGTGGCCCCGAGCAGTACTTC
CDR3 protein: CASSQDGGCGGPEQYF

J gene: TRBJ1-5
V gene: TRBV6-1
clone size: NA
D gene: NA
CDR3 DNA: TGTGCCAGCAGTGAACTCACAGGGATGGGGGGCAATCAGCCCCAGCATTTT
CDR3 protein: CASSELTGMGGNQPQHF

J gene: TRBJ2-3
V gene: TRBV5-6
clone size: NA
D gene: NA
CDR3 DNA: TGTGCCAGCAGCTTGGAAAATCGATACAGGTTCAGGGATACGCAGTATTTT
CDR3 protein: CASSLENRYRFRDTQYF

J gene: TRBJ1-1
V gene: TRBV5-4
clone size: NA
D gene: NA
CDR3 DNA: TGTGCCAGCAGCTTTCCTATAGGGGGGAACACTGAAGCTTTCTTT
CDR3 protein: CASSFPIGGNTEAFF

J gene: TRBJ2-1
V gene: TRBV2
clone size: NA
D gene: TRBD2
CDR3 DNA: TGTGCCAGGGGGGGGGTTGAGGGGCAGAGTGAGCAGTTCTTC
CDR3 protein: CARGGVEGQSEQFF